Below, 8 T cell receptor beta chains from the same sample are listed, as sequenced in a study of cytomegalovirus exposure and HLA in healthy donors. Use of 60 Vbeta and 13 Jbeta primers characterized the PCR. Generated by immunoSEQ multiplex PCR, the TCRdb table keeps only in-frame clones and is missing some. The sample is made up of some 64,000 clones, and the top ten hold about 1.7% of it. The sequenced sample was PBMCs. These receptors all stem from a woman aged 30 to 39 in good health and CMV-seronegative.

The rearrangement joins TRBV11-2 to TRBJ2-7; 10 bases agree with TRBD2. CDR3 length: 14 amino acids. CDR1 is SGHAT, CDR2 FQNNGV, per germline. Trimming removed 6 bases from V and 6 bases from J; junction bases left unmatched: 8. The CDR3 region is CASRVAGGPIEQYF. CDR3 in DNA: TGTGCCAGCAGGGTAGCGGGGGGACCTATCGAGCAGTACTTC.

For this clone: The junction departs from germline at one end; a sequencing error may be responsible. The V gene is TRBV29-1, the J gene TRBJ2-3; 10 nucleotides align to TRBD1. The CDR3 is made up of 10 amino acids. The germline CDR1 and CDR2 sequences are SQVTM and ANQGSEA. The DNA of the CDR3 is TGCAGCGCTGCTTCGGACAGGGGGTACTTT. This encodes CSAASDRGYF.

The gene calls are TRBV19 and TRBJ1-5; 9 positions match TRBD1. Trimming cost V 2 bases and J 2 bases; bases outside gene matches: 7. Germline values: CDR1 LNHDA, CDR2 SQIVND (reference sequence). The CDR3 is made up of 17 amino acids. This CDR3 reads CASSIRPRDRGNQPQHF. For the CDR3, the DNA is TGTGCCAGTAGTATACGCCCTCGGGACAGGGGCAATCAGCCCCAGCATTTT. Full variable domain (outside the CDR3, taken from reference TRBV19 and TRBJ1-5): DGGITQSPKYLFRKEGQNVTLSCEQNLNHDAMYWYRQDPGQGLRLIYYSQIVNDFQKGDIAEGYSVSREKKESFPLTVTSAQKNPTAFYLCASSIRPRDRGNQPQHFGDGTRLSIL.

The J gene is TRBJ1-2, the V gene TRBV18; no definite D call. With 3 bases removed from V and 4 bases from J, the gap between germline ends came to 9 bases. The CDR3 contains 13 residues. CDR1 and CDR2 from the germline V gene are KGHSH and LQKENI. The CDR3 DNA reads TGTGCCAGCTCACCTGACAAAAGCTATGGCTACACCTTC. Translation gives CASSPDKSYGYTF.

This chain uses TRBV6-4 with TRBJ2-3; no clear D. Trimming cost V 0 bases and J 4 bases, with 8 bases left between them. CDR1 is MRHNA, CDR2 SNTAGT, per germline. This CDR3 contains 14 residues. CDR3 nucleotides: TGTGCCAGCAGTGACTCCCGAGATCCAGATACGCAGTATTTT. It is translated as CASSDSRDPDTQYF.

The V call is TRBV9, the J call TRBJ1-3, with D unclear. V gave up 0 bases and J gave up 0 bases, with 10 bases separating them. Per the germline V gene, CDR1 is SGDLS and CDR2 is YYNGEE. The CDR3 contains 16 residues. In nucleotides, the CDR3 is TGTGCCAGCAGCGTAGTCCCGGAGAGCTCTGGAAACACCATATATTTT. Protein sequence: CASSVVPESSGNTIYF.

This rearrangement joins TRBV30 to TRBJ2-7; tentatively, D is TRBD1 (6 bases). The CDR3 extends over 13 amino acids. The germline V gene has CDR1 GTSNPN and CDR2 SVGIG (reference sequence). V was pared by 2 bases and J by 0 bases, with 8 bases between. This CDR3 is CAWSRDNSYEQYF. CDR3 DNA: TGTGCCTGGAGTAGGGACAACTCCTACGAGCAGTACTTC.

The CDR3 reads CASSVYGANVLTF. Here the CDR3 DNA reads TGTGCCAGCAGCGTCTACGGGGCCAACGTCCTGACTTTC. The V gene is TRBV9, the J gene TRBJ2-6; D is unclear. The CDR3 sequence is 13 residues long. The germline V gene has CDR1 SGDLS and CDR2 YYNGEE. The V end was cut by 2 bases, the J end by 4 bases, with 4 bases between.